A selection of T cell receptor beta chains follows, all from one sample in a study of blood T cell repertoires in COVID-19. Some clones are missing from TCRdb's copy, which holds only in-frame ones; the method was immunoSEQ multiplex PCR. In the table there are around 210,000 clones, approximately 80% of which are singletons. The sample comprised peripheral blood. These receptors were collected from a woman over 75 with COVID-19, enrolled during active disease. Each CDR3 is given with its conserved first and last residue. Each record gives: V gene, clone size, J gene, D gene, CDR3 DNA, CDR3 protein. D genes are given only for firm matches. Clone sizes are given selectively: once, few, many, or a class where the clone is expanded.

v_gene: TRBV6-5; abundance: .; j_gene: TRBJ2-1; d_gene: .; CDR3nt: TGTGCCAGCCGGGACTCTTACAATGAGCAGTTCTTC; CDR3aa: CASRDSYNEQFF
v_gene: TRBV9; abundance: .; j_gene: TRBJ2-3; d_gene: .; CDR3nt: TGTGCCAGCAGCGTACGCAGTCGGGTAGATACGCAGTATTTT; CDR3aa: CASSVRSRVDTQYF
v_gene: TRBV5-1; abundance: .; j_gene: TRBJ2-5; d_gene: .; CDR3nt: TGCGCCAGCAGTCAGCAAGAGACCCAGTACTTC; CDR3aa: CASSQQETQYF
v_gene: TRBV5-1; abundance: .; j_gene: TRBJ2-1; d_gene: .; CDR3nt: TGCGCCAGCAGCTCAGGGGAGGGGTACAATGAGCAGTTCTTC; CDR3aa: CASSSGEGYNEQFF
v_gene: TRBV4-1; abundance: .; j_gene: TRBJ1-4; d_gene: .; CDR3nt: TGCGCCAGCAGCCAATCTTTCTCGGGACAAAGAGTTGCAACTAATGAAAAACTGTTTTTT; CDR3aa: CASSQSFSGQRVATNEKLFF
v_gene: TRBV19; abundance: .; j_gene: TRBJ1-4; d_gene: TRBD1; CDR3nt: TGTGCCAGTAGTATACCGAGACAGGGGAGGGAAAAACTGTTTTTT; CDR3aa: CASSIPRQGREKLFF
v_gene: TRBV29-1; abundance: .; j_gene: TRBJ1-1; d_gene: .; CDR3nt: TGCAGCATAGCGGGGAACACTGAAGCTTTCTTT; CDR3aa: CSIAGNTEAFF
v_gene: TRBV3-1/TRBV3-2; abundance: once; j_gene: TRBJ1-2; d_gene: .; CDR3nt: TGTGCCAGCAGCCAAGACTGGACACAAAGTTATGGCTACACCTTC; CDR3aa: CASSQDWTQSYGYTF
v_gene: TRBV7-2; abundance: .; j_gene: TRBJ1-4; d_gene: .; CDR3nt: TGTGCCAGCAGCTTAGAGACAGCAGAAAAACTGTTTTTT; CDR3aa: CASSLETAEKLFF
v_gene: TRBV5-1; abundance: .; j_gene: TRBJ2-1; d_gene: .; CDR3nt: TGCGCCAGCAGCACACCGTCCAAGGAGGGGACCCCGTGGGGTGAGCAGTTCTTC; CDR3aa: CASSTPSKEGTPWGEQFF
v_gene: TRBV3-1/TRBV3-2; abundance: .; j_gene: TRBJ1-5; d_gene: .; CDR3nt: TGTGCCAGCAGCCAAGGACGGGATAGCAATCAGCCCCAGCATTTT; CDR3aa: CASSQGRDSNQPQHF
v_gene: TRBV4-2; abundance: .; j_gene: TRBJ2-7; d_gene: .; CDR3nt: TGTGCCAGCAGCCAAGATCGCTACGAGCAGTACTTC; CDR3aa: CASSQDRYEQYF
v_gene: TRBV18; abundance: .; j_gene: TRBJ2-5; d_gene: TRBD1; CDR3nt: TGTGCCAGCTCACCTACAGGGGGCGGGGAGACCCAGTACTTC; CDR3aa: CASSPTGGGETQYF
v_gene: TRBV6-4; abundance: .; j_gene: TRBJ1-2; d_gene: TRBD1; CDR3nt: TGTGCCAGCGGCCAAAACAGGGGCACCTTC; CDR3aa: CASGQNRGTF
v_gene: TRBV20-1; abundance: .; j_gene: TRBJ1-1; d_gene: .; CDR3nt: TGCAGTGCTAGCATGAACACTGAAGCTTTCTTT; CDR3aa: CSASMNTEAFF
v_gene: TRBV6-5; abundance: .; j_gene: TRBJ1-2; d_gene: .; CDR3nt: TGTGCCAGCAGTTCTATCAGGGCAGGGAATGACTATGGCTACACCTTC; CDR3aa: CASSSIRAGNDYGYTF
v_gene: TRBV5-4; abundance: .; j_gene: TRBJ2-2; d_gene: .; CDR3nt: TGTGCCAGCAGCTTGATCGGTGCCGGGGAGCTGTTTTTT; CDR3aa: CASSLIGAGELFF
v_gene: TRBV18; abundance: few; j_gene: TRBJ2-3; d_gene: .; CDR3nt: TGTGCCAGCTCACAAGATAGCGATACGCAGTATTTT; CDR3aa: CASSQDSDTQYF
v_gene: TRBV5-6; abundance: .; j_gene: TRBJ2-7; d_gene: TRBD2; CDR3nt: TGTGCCAGCAGCCTTGCGGGAGGTGTGGAGCAGTACTTC; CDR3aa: CASSLAGGVEQYF
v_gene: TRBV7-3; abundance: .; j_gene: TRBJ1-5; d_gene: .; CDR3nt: TGTGCCGGCTCGGACAATTTAGATCAGCCCCAGCATTTT; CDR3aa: CAGSDNLDQPQHF
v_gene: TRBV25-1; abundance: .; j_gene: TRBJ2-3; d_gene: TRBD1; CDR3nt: TGTGCCAGCAGTGAATCTGGAGGACAGGCAGGTCCAGATACGCAGTATTTT; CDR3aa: CASSESGGQAGPDTQYF
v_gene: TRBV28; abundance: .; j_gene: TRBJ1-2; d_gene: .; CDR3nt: TGTGCCAGCAGGCCGGGGAGTTTGGACTATGGCTACACCTTC; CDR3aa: CASRPGSLDYGYTF
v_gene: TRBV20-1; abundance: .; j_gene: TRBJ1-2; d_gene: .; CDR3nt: TGCAGCTCCGGGGGTGGCTATGGCTACACCTTC; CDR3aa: CSSGGGYGYTF
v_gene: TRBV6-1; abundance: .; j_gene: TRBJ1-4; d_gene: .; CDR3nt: TGTGCCAGCAGTGAGGTTCAGGGGCTTGATGAAAAACTGTTTTTT; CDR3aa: CASSEVQGLDEKLFF
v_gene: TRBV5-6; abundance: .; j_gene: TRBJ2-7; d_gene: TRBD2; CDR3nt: TGTGCCAGCAGCTTGCTCGGGACTAGCGGGATAGGCGAGCAGTACTTC; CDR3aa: CASSLLGTSGIGEQYF
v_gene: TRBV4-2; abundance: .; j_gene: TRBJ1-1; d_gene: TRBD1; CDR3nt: TGTGCCAGCAGCCGGGACAGGGGGCCCTTGAACACTGAAGCTTTCTTT; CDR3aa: CASSRDRGPLNTEAFF
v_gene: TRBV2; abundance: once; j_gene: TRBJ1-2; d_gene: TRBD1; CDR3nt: TGTGCCAGCAGTGAAAGTCAGGGGGTTGGTGGCTACACCTTC; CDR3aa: CASSESQGVGGYTF
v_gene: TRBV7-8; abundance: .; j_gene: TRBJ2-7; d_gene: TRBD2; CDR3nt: TGTGCCAGCAGCCCGTCGGCTAGCGGGTTCTCCTACGAGCAGTACTTC; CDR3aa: CASSPSASGFSYEQYF
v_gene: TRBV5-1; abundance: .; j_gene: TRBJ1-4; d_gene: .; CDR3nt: TGCGCCAGCAGCTTGGCGTCCGGTAATGAAAAACTGTTTTTT; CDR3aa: CASSLASGNEKLFF
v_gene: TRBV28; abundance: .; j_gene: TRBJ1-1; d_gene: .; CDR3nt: TGTGCCAGCGCCCTAACTACGCCCAGTGTTGAAGCTTTCTTT; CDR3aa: CASALTTPSVEAFF
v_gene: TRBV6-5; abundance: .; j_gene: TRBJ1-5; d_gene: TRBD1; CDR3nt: TGTGCCAGCAGAGACAGGGGGTATAGCAATCAGCCCCAGCATTTT; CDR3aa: CASRDRGYSNQPQHF
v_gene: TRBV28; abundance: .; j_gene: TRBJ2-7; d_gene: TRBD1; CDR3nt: TGTGCCAGCAGTTTAGGGGACAGGGGACACGAGCAGTACTTC; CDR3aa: CASSLGDRGHEQYF
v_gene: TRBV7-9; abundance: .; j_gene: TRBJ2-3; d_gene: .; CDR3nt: TGTGCCAGCAGCGCCCTACAGGGGGGGGGCGGGGATACGCAGTATTTT; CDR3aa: CASSALQGGGGDTQYF
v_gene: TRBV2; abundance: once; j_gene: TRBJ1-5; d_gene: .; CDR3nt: TGTGCCAGCACCCAAGGGAGGAGTTTGATTAGCAATCAGCCCCAGCATTTT; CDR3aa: CASTQGRSLISNQPQHF
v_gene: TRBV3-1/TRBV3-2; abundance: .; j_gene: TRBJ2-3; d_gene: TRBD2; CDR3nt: TGTGCCAGCAGCCCGGCAACGGGAGGGCCTGGAGATACGCAGTATTTT; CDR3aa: CASSPATGGPGDTQYF
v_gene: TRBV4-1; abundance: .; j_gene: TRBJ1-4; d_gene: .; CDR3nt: TGCGCCAGCAGCCAAGAAAGGGGGAACACTAATGAAAAACTGTTTTTT; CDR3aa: CASSQERGNTNEKLFF
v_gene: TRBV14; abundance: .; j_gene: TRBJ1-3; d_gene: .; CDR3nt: TGTGCCAGCAGCCAACTTGGGGGCGCTTTCTCTGGAAACACCATATATTTT; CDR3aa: CASSQLGGAFSGNTIYF
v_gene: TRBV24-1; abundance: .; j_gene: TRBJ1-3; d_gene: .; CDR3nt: TGTGCCACCAGTCCAGGGAATTCTGGAAACACCATATATTTT; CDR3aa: CATSPGNSGNTIYF
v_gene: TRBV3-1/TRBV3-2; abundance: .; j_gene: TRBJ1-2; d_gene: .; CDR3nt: TGTGCCAGCAGCTACCTCGAGGGTGTTATAGGCTATGGCTACACCTTC; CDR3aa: CASSYLEGVIGYGYTF
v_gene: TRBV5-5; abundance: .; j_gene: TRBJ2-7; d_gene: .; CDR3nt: TGTGCCAGCAGCTACGGGACAAGCTACGAGCAGTACTTC; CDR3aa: CASSYGTSYEQYF